The clone carrying this T cell receptor (beta chain) was detected only a few times. The antigen remains undetermined. Sequencing relied on a cDNA template that was reverse transcribed from extracted RNA. TCRdb's table, derived via immunoSEQ multiplex PCR, lists solely in-frame clones and lacks some. Of about 190,000 clones listed, 60% are singletons. This specimen comes from a study of CD8+ T cells in alopecia areata. Treatment: oral pan-JAK inhibitor, 5-10 mg twice daily. PBMC-derived CD4+ and CD8+ T cells were sorted. Study-wide results and limits: Scalp clonality and expanded CD8+ clones among the top 100 showed significant decreases with tofacitinib.

Germline V gene data show CDR1 as SGDLS and CDR2 as YYNGEE. The V gene end was trimmed by 0 bases and the J gene end by 0 bases; junction bases not matched to a gene: 9. This CDR3 has 18 amino acids. This chain links TRBV9 with TRBJ2-3; 8 nucleotides align to TRBD2. The sequence was collected from a human donor with alopecia areata. The sample consisted of CD4+ T cells sorted from blood, taken at week 24, from a patient treated with tofacitinib. The CDR3 loop reads CASSVAGQRGPSTDTQYF. The CDR3 nucleotides are TGTGCCAGCAGCGTAGCGGGCCAGCGGGGGCCAAGCACAGATACGCAGTATTTT.